Listed below are T cell receptor beta chains from one sample, sequenced in a study of T cells in Graves' hyperthyroidism and ophthalmopathy. TCRdb ran MiXCR on the multiplex PCR reads and lists one entry per CDR3 protein. The table records more than 350,000 distinct CDR3 sequences, 14% to 15% of them present only once. The sequenced material came from blood. The receptors were gathered from a woman in her twenties or thirties with Graves' hyperthyroidism. CDR3s include the opening cysteine and the closing phenylalanine or tryptophan. Fields, in order: V gene, J gene, clone size, CDR3 protein. Where a row states a size, it is once, few, many or the class of an expanded clone; other rows omit it.

TRBV2,TRBJ2-1,many,CASSEWGLAGVNEQFF
TRBV11-2,TRBJ2-3,many,CASSSRFPDTQYF
TRBV20-1,TRBJ2-7,-,CSARKGEGPYEQYF
TRBV2,TRBJ2-1,-,CASSALAGVGEQFF
TRBV24-1,TRBJ2-5,-,CATSDLQGYGGGQETQYF
TRBV7-3,TRBJ2-5,-,CASSSHGRAASGSGETQYF
TRBV5-1,TRBJ2-2,-,CASTQQAFTGELFF
TRBV7-3,TRBJ2-5,few,CASSSLGGRQETQYF
TRBV10-3,TRBJ2-6,-,CAISGDRLGANVLTF
TRBV20-1,TRBJ1-1,-,CSARDGRGTEAFF
TRBV6-1,TRBJ1-2,few,CASSKTGGGYGYTF
TRBV20-1,TRBJ2-1,many,CSAVLAFSLDNEQFF
TRBV12-3/TRBV12-4,TRBJ2-3,many,CASSKDGSGGTDTQYF
TRBV30,TRBJ1-2,many,CAWSDRGLGYGYTF
TRBV3-1,TRBJ2-5,-,CASSSGVGTQYF
TRBV6-1,TRBJ1-2,many,CASSEGQGSYYGYTF
TRBV16,TRBJ2-1,-,CASSQSVTHPPNEQFF
TRBV5-1,TRBJ2-5,-,CASSRTSGRFETQYF
TRBV20-1,TRBJ2-4,-,CSARDGGSQYNEAKNIQYF
TRBV16,TRBJ1-2,many,CASSQGQSYGYTF
TRBV29-1,TRBJ2-7,-,CSVAVLAGPYEQYF
TRBV5-6,TRBJ2-5,few,CASRTGLAGIAFQETQYF
TRBV5-1,TRBJ2-5,-,CASSPNQIAGMETQYF
TRBV18,TRBJ2-1,many,CASSPTPTGNEQFF
TRBV7-3,TRBJ1-2,-,CASSLQRPGKNYGYTF
TRBV7-9,TRBJ1-2,many,CASSLGQGSDYGYTF
TRBV29-1,TRBJ2-2,few,CSVRLVNTGELFF
TRBV6-1,TRBJ2-7,-,CASSQGAGGEAYEQYF
TRBV12-3/TRBV12-4,TRBJ1-6,many,CASSETGEYSPLHF
TRBV2,TRBJ2-5,many,CASKSAGVKTQYF
TRBV27,TRBJ2-3,many,CASSPYSGRTDTQYF
TRBV2,TRBJ1-5,many,CASNEQGMGQPQHF
TRBV7-6,TRBJ2-7,many,CASSSETSGRAHEQYF
TRBV20-1,TRBJ2-5,many,CSGLAGAEETQYF
TRBV29-1,TRBJ1-5,many,CSVVDPGEPQHF
TRBV4-2,TRBJ2-7,many,CASSQGAGAYEQYF
TRBV24-1,TRBJ2-5,few,CATSDFTGQGETQYF
TRBV20-1,TRBJ2-7,-,CSAGTGASYEQYF
TRBV18,TRBJ1-4,many,CASSLNKLAGEKLFF
TRBV9,TRBJ1-5,few,CASSVTGTPDQPQHF
TRBV28,TRBJ2-1,many,CASSLSGREQSYNEQFF
TRBV7-2,TRBJ2-1,many,CASSLTGLAGHTNEQFF
TRBV7-2,TRBJ2-2,few,CASSRTGSLGELFF
TRBV5-1,TRBJ2-2,-,CASSLGSHITGELFF
TRBV10-1,TRBJ2-3,many,CASSGPLRTSGSADTQYF
TRBV27,TRBJ1-5,many,CASSRRGNSNQPQHF
TRBV12-3/TRBV12-4,TRBJ1-4,many,CASRTGEINEKLFF
TRBV6-6,TRBJ2-1,many,CASSYRAGDSYNEQFF
TRBV4-1,TRBJ2-7,few,CASSQDPGTGGIYEQYF
TRBV7-8,TRBJ2-1,many,CASSLASPTQHNEQFF
TRBV6-1,TRBJ2-3,-,CASRGRLSNTDTQYF